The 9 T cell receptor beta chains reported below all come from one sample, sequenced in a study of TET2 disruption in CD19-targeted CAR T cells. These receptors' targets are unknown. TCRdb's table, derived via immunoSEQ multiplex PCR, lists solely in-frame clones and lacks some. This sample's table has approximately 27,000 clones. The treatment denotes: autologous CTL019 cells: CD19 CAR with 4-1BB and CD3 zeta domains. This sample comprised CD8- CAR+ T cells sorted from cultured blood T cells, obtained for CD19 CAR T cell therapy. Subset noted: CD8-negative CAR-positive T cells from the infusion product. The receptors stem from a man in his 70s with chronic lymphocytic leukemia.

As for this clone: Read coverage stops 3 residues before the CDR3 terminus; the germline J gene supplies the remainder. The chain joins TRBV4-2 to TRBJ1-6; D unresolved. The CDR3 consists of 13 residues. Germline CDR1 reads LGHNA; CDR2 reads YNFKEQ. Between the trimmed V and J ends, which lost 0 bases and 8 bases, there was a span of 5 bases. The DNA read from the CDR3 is TGTGCCAGCAGCCAAGATCGGGATTCACCC. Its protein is CASSQDRDSP. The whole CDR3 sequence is CASSQDRDSPLHF.

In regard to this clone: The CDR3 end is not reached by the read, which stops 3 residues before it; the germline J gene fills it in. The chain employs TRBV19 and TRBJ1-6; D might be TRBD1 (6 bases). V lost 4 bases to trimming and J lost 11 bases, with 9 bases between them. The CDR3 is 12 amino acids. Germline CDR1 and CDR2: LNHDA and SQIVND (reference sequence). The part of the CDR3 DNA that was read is TGTGCCAGTAGTAAACAGGGAACACCC. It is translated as CASSKQGTP. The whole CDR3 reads CASSKQGTPLHF.

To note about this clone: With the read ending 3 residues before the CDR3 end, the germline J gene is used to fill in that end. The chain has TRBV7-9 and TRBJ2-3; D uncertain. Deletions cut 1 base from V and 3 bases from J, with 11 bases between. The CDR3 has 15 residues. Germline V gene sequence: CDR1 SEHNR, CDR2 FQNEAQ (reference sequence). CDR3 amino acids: CASSLGPSATDTQYF. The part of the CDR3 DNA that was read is TGTGCCAGCAGCTTAGGCCCCTCAGCGACAGATACG.

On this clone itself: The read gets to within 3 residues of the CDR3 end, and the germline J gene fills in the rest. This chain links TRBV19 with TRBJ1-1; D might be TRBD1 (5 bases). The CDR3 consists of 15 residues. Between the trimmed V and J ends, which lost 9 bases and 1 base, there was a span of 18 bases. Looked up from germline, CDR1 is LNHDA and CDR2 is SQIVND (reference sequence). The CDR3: CASIRGRTPNTEAFF. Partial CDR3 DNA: TGTGCCAGCATAAGGGGCCGGACACCGAACACTGAA.

The sequenced part of the CDR3 DNA is TGTGCCAGCAGCTTAACGCCAGGGAGTACCTACGAG. Translation gives CASSLTPGSTYE. The entire CDR3 reads CASSLTPGSTYEQYF. The chain is built from TRBV7-3 and TRBJ2-7; D is perhaps TRBD1 or TRBD2 (5 bases each). The sequence runs out 3 residues before the end of the CDR3; the remainder is reconstructed from the germline J gene. The germline V gene has CDR1 SGHTA and CDR2 FQGTGA. The CDR3 sequence is 15 residues long. The V end lost 0 bases, the J end lost 2 bases, and 11 bases lay between the germline ends.

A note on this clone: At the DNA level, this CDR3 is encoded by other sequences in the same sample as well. CDR3 DNA, as far as it was read: TGTGCCAGCTCACCCGACATACGCACAGATACA. Amino acid sequence: CASSPDIRTDT. The CDR3 in full is CASSPDIRTDTAFF. V and J are TRBV18 and TRBJ1-1; D uncertain. With the read ending 3 residues before the CDR3 end, the germline J gene is used to fill in that end. Germline V gene sequence: CDR1 KGHSH, CDR2 LQKENI. There are 14 residues in the CDR3.

Incomplete CDR3 DNA: TGTGCCTGGGCTTTGGGGGGGACTAGCAATCAGCCT. It is translated as CAWALGGTSNQP. The complete CDR3 sequence is CAWALGGTSNQPQYF. The J gene is TRBJ2-4, the V gene TRBV30, with 9 bases matching TRBD2. Read data end 3 residues before the CDR3 end; the end is taken from the germline J gene. Germline V gene data show CDR1 as GTSNPN and CDR2 as SVGIG (reference sequence). The CDR3 consists of 15 residues.

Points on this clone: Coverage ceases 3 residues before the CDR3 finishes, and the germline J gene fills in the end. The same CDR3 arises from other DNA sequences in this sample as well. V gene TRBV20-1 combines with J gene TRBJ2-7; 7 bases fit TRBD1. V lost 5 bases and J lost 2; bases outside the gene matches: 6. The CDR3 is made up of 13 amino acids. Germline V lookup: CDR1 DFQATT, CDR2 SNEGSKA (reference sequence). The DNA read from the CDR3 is TGCAGTGCTTCCCGACAGGGAACCTACGAG. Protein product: CSASRQGTYE. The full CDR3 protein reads CSASRQGTYEQYF.

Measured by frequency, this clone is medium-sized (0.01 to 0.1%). Partial CDR3 DNA: TGTGCCAGCAGTCGGGGTCAAGAGACC. Its translation: CASSRGQET. The full CDR3 reads CASSRGQETQYF. V and J are TRBV12-3 or TRBV12-4 and TRBJ2-5; a possible D gene is TRBD2 (5 bases). The read gets to within 3 residues of the CDR3 end, and the germline J gene fills in the rest. The CDR3 totals 12 residues. Trimming cost V 5 bases and J 2 bases, with 6 bases left between them.